These 8 T cell receptor beta chains came from one sample sequenced in a study of T cell responses to AZD1222 COVID-19 vaccine. Produced via immunoSEQ multiplex PCR; TCRdb's table is partial and in-frame only. The data show 150,000 to 250,000 clones, more than 85% seen once. Here the sequenced sample was peripheral blood, taken 28 days after the second AZD1222 dose. The source is an adult who received the AZD1222 COVID-19 vaccine.

The J gene is TRBJ1-3, the V gene TRBV25-1, with D hard to call. The CDR3 runs to 14 residues. V lost 3 bases, J lost 0 bases, and 6 bases lay in between. Germline lookup yields CDR1 MGHDK and CDR2 SYGVNS. The CDR3 DNA reads as TGTGCCAGCAGTGAGGGTAACTCTGGAAACACCATATATTTT. It specifies CASSEGNSGNTIYF.

The chain couples TRBV6-2 or TRBV6-3 to TRBJ2-7; D remains unclear. This CDR3 comprises 13 residues. V lost 2 bases to trimming and J lost 6 bases, with 11 bases between them. Germline values: CDR1 MNHEY, CDR2 SVGEGT. CDR3 sequence reads: CASSYPYSGEQYF. CDR3 coding DNA: TGTGCCAGCAGTTACCCGTACTCGGGCGAGCAGTACTTC.

The V gene is TRBV29-1, the J gene TRBJ2-7; tentative D call: TRBD1 (5 bases). V lost 2 bases and J lost 2, with 10 bases in between. CDR3 length equals 13 residues. Germline V gene sequence: CDR1 SQVTM, CDR2 ANQGSEA. CDR3 nucleotide sequence: TGCAGCGTTGAAAGCACAGGCGCCTACGAGCAGTACTTC. It translates to CSVESTGAYEQYF.

The V and J genes are TRBV27 and TRBJ1-1, with 11 nucleotides matching TRBD1. CDR1 is MNHEY and CDR2 is SMNVEV in the germline V gene (reference sequence). With 5 bases clipped from V and 3 bases from J, the junction kept 11 bases outside the gene matches. The length of the CDR3 is 17 residues. The CDR3, as DNA: TGTGCCAGCAGTCCGAAACCACCGGGACAGGGGGACACTGAAGCTTTCTTT. It codes for CASSPKPPGQGDTEAFF.

This clone occurred once. This chain uses TRBV19 with TRBJ1-1; D unresolved. The V end was cut by 5 bases, the J end by 6 bases, with 10 bases between. The CDR3 length is 12 residues. Looked up from germline, CDR1 is LNHDA and CDR2 is SQIVND (reference sequence). The CDR3 bases are TGTGCCAGTAGTTTTACGACGTCTGAAGCTTTCTTT. Amino acids: CASSFTTSEAFF.

In this sample, this clone turned up a few times. The V call is TRBV11-3, the J call TRBJ2-1; D gene unclear. From germline, CDR1 is SGHNT and CDR2 YENEEA. The CDR3 runs 15 residues. V was pared by 1 base and J by 3 bases, with 10 bases between. CDR3 bases: TGTGCCAGCAGCTTAGTTACTACCTTCTACAATGAGCAGTTCTTC. The encoded protein is CASSLVTTFYNEQFF.

This clone was seen a few times. The rearrangement uses TRBV5-1 and TRBJ2-1; 7 positions match TRBD2. Germline V gene data show CDR1 as SGHRS and CDR2 as YFSETQ. With V trimmed by 0 bases and J by 10 bases, 13 bases remained unmatched. The CDR3 covers 16 residues. The CDR3 spells CASSLGQSGAWGEQFF. In nucleotides, the CDR3 is TGCGCCAGCAGCTTGGGTCAAAGCGGGGCTTGGGGAGAGCAGTTCTTC.

The genes are TRBV19 and TRBJ1-1; D gene unclear. The CDR3 loop spans 16 amino acids. CDR1 and CDR2 from the germline V gene are LNHDA and SQIVND (reference sequence). V lost 3 bases, J lost 0 bases, and 14 bases lay in between. The CDR3 loop reads CASSIKVGGMNTEAFF. The DNA for the CDR3 is TGTGCCAGTAGTATCAAGGTCGGAGGGATGAACACTGAAGCTTTCTTT.